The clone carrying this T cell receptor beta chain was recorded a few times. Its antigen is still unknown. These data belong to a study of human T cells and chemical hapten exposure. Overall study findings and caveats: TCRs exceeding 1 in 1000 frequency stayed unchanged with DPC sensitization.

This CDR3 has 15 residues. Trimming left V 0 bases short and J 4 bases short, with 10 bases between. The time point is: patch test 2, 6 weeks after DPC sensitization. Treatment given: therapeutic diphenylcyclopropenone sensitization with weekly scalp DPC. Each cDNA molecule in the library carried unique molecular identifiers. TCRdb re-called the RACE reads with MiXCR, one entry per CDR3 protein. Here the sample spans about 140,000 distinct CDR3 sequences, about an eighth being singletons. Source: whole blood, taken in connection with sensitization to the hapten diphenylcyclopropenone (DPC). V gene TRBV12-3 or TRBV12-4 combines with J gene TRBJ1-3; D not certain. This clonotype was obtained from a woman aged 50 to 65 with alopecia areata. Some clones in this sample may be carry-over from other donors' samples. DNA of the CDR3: TGTGCCAGCAGTTTAGCGCGGCCGAAAGGAAACACCATATATTTT. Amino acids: CASSLARPKGNTIYF.